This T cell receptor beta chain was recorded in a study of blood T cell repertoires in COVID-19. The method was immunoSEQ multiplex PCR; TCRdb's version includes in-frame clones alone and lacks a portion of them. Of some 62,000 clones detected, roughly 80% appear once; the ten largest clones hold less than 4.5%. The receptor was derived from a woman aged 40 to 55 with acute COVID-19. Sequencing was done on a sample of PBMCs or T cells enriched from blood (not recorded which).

CDR3 in amino acids: CASSRTPKNRGVEKLFF. CDR3 DNA sequence: TGTGCCAGTAGCCGAACCCCCAAAAACAGGGGTGTTGAAAAACTGTTTTTT. The V and J genes are TRBV19 and TRBJ1-4; 7 bases fit TRBD1. Germline V gene lookup returns CDR1 LNHDA and CDR2 SQIVND (reference sequence). V was clipped by 6 bases and J by 7 bases; unmatched bases: 17. The CDR3 loop spans 17 amino acids. Supplemented by reference TRBV19 and TRBJ1-4, the full variable domain reads DGGITQSPKYLFRKEGQNVTLSCEQNLNHDAMYWYRQDPGQGLRLIYYSQIVNDFQKGDIAEGYSVSREKKESFPLTVTSAQKNPTAFYLCASSRTPKNRGVEKLFFGSGTQLSVL.